The following is a TCR beta chain sequence with its context. The CDR3 loop spans 15 amino acids. V was pared by 3 bases and J by 7 bases, with 15 bases between. Germline CDR1 reads LNHNV; CDR2 reads YYDKDF (reference sequence). This sample was taken from a study of blood T cell repertoires in COVID-19. Study-wide context: Samples representing acute and convalescent COVID-19 were sourced from the United States, Italy and Spain.

Assay: immunoSEQ multiplex PCR; the TCRdb copy retains only in-frame clones and omits some. The sample lists some 110,000 clones, 76% seen once, with under 8% in the top ten. What was sequenced was peripheral blood. The chain has TRBV15 and TRBJ2-2, with a weak D call TRBD1 (6 bases). The source is a man older than 75 with COVID-19, enrolled during active disease. CDR3 coding DNA: TGTGCCACCAGCAGGGAGAGGGGGTCGGGCGGGGAGCTGTTTTTT. This codes for CATSRERGSGGELFF.